The 32 T cell receptor beta chains below were found in one sample sequenced in a study of control samples from healthy donors and cancer patients. The table came from immunoSEQ multiplex PCR; TCRdb's copy has only in-frame clones and leaves some out. Here the sample spans around 180,000 clones, more than 90% being singletons. The sample taken for sequencing was blood. These receptors were taken from a woman aged 35 to 49 in good health.

A note on this clone: The sample has other DNA sequences that encode this CDR3 too. V gene TRBV6-6 combines with J gene TRBJ1-1; D remains unclear. V lost 6 bases and J 5 bases, leaving 10 bases between the germline ends. The germline gives CDR1 MNHNY, CDR2 SVGAGI (reference sequence). CDR3 length: 12 residues. The CDR3 DNA follows: TGTGCCAGCAGCCCCCCCAATACTGAAGCTTTCTTT. It encodes CASSPPNTEAFF.

The V gene is TRBV6-5, the J gene TRBJ1-5; no definite D call. CDR1 is MNHEY and CDR2 is SVGAGI in the germline V gene. This CDR3 comprises 12 residues. V dropped 8 bases and J dropped 0 bases, with 5 bases sitting between them. The CDR3 bases are TGTGCCAGCCGCTATAGCAATCAGCCCCAGCATTTT. This codes for CASRYSNQPQHF.

The CDR3: CASSPLPTGELFF. CDR3 nucleotide sequence: TGTGCCAGCAGTCCATTACCCACCGGGGAGCTGTTTTTT. This rearrangement joins TRBV6-5 to TRBJ2-2; D not resolved. Germline assignment: CDR1 MNHEY and CDR2 SVGAGI. V lost 5 bases and J 4 bases, leaving 8 bases between the germline ends. The CDR3 loop spans 13 amino acids.

The rearrangement uses TRBV10-3 and TRBJ1-5; 9 nucleotides match TRBD1. CDR1 and CDR2 (germline): ENHRY, SYGVKD. Trimming took 5 bases from V and 4 from J; bases not matched to a gene: 6. The CDR3 covers 15 residues. The CDR3, as DNA: TGTGCCATCAGTTCGGGACAGGGACTTAATCAGCCCCAGCATTTT. Translated: CAISSGQGLNQPQHF.

V is TRBV15 and J is TRBJ1-5; 8 bases are shared with TRBD1. The length of the CDR3 is 14 residues. Germline trimming cut 6 bases from V and 7 bases from J; bases unmatched to any gene: 8. Germline assignment: CDR1 LNHNV and CDR2 YYDKDF (reference sequence). CDR3 DNA sequence: TGTGCCACCAGTGTCAGGGGGCTGTGGCAGCCCCAGCATTTT. Residues: CATSVRGLWQPQHF.

J is TRBJ1-3 and V is TRBV10-3; D might be TRBD1 (6 bases). The CDR3 covers 18 residues. CDR1 is ENHRY, CDR2 SYGVKD, per germline. Trimming took off 2 bases at V and 0 bases at J, with 17 bases between the two ends. The CDR3 region is CAISERDRGGPSGNTIYF. The CDR3 region has the DNA TGTGCCATCAGTGAGAGGGACCGGGGGGGGCCCTCTGGAAACACCATATATTTT.

The V call is TRBV9, the J call TRBJ1-1; tentative D call: TRBD1 (5 bases). Trimming removed 0 bases at V and 3 bases at J, with 15 bases between. Germline V gene data show CDR1 as SGDLS and CDR2 as YYNGEE. The CDR3 is 16 amino acids. The CDR3 nucleotides read TGTGCCAGCAGCGTAGGTGGGGGATTGACTTACACTGAAGCTTTCTTT. This sequence encodes CASSVGGGLTYTEAFF.

The chain carries TRBV4-1 and TRBJ1-5; D may be TRBD1 (6 bases). The CDR3 runs 15 residues. CDR1 is MGHRA and CDR2 is YSYEKL in the germline V gene. The V end lost 3 bases, the J end lost 3 bases, and 12 bases lay between the germline ends. The CDR3 is CASSHTGQPNQPQHF. The DNA for the CDR3 is TGCGCCAGCAGCCACACGGGACAACCCAATCAGCCCCAGCATTTT.

This chain uses TRBV6-1 with TRBJ2-3, with 11 bases that match TRBD2. Looked up from germline, CDR1 is MNHNS and CDR2 is SASEGT. This CDR3 contains 20 residues. V was pared by 4 bases and J by 1 base, with 16 bases of the junction left unmatched. CDR3 DNA: TGTGCCAGCAGTGTAGGGCTATTAGCGGGGGGGCCGAGGGGCACAGATACGCAGTATTTT. Its protein is CASSVGLLAGGPRGTDTQYF.

This chain joins TRBV29-1 and TRBJ2-5, with 11 bases lining up with TRBD1. The CDR3 spans 14 residues. The V gene end was trimmed by 6 bases and the J gene end by 4 bases; junction bases not matched to a gene: 7. The germline CDR1 and CDR2 sequences are SQVTM and ANQGSEA. The DNA of the CDR3 is TGCAGCGTCCACGCGGGACAGGGGGGAGAGACCCAGTACTTC. Amino acid sequence: CSVHAGQGGETQYF.

The rearrangement uses TRBV18 and TRBJ2-3, with 8 bases fitting TRBD1. V shed 0 bases, J shed 6 bases, and the junction held 8 bases outside the gene matches. Germline loops: CDR1 KGHSH, CDR2 LQKENI. The CDR3 has 16 residues. The CDR3 nucleotides are TGTGCCAGCTCACCACCGAACGCAGGGGGCCGGGATACGCAGTATTTT. Encoded protein: CASSPPNAGGRDTQYF.

This chain uses TRBV6-2 or TRBV6-3 with TRBJ1-2; tentative D call: TRBD1 (5 bases). Looked up from germline, CDR1 is MNHEY and CDR2 is SVGEGT. Trimming cost V 5 bases and J 1 base, with 5 bases left between them. CDR3 length: 12 residues. CDR3 nucleotide sequence: TGTGCCAGCAGTGACAGTAACTATGGCTACACCTTC. This translates into CASSDSNYGYTF.

The chain joins TRBV24-1 to TRBJ2-3; 10 bases fit TRBD2. Germline V lookup: CDR1 KGHDR, CDR2 SFDVKD. This CDR3 has 17 amino acids. The V and J ends lost 5 bases and 5 bases, in that order; junction bases with no gene match: 12. The CDR3 DNA reads TGTGCCACCAGTGGGACTGAGCGGGGGGGCCAAGGAGATACGCAGTATTTT. Translation gives CATSGTERGGQGDTQYF.

This clone was seen just once. The chain is built from TRBV5-8 and TRBJ1-1; no reliable D call. The CDR3 extends over 15 amino acids. V was pared by 4 bases and J by 4 bases, with 17 bases between. The germline gives CDR1 SGHTS, CDR2 YDEGEE. As DNA, the CDR3 is TGTGCCAGCAGCCACGCCTCGGGCAGAACCACTGAAGCTTTCTTT. The encoded protein is CASSHASGRTTEAFF.

The chain recombines TRBV9 with TRBJ2-5; no clear D. V was cut by 5 bases and J by 1 base, with 21 bases left in between. Germline CDR1 SGDLS, CDR2 YYNGEE. The CDR3 extends over 17 amino acids. CDR3 sequence: CASSPLPGRMIQETQYF. CDR3 nucleotide sequence: TGTGCCAGCAGTCCCTTACCCGGACGGATGATCCAAGAGACCCAGTACTTC.

The chain couples TRBV6-5 to TRBJ1-6; D is unresolved. The CDR3 covers 11 residues. CDR1 and CDR2 (germline): MNHEY, SVGAGI. V was pared by 6 bases and J by 14 bases, with 11 bases between. CDR3 sequence: CASRGEMSLHF. CDR3 nucleotide sequence: TGTGCCAGCAGGGGCGAAATGTCCCTCCACTTT.

The gene calls are TRBV19 and TRBJ1-6; D is unclear. CDR3 size: 17 residues. V lost 5 bases and J 0 bases, leaving 14 bases between the germline ends. The V gene's germline CDR1 is LNHDA and CDR2 SQIVND (reference sequence). CDR3 in DNA: TGTGCCAGTAGTCAAACCCTCGGGAGCTCCTATAATTCACCCCTCCACTTT. This encodes CASSQTLGSSYNSPLHF.

This chain connects TRBV12-5 to TRBJ1-6, with TRBD1 as a possible D gene (6 bases). V was trimmed by 4 bases and J by 1 base, leaving 23 bases between them. Germline CDR1 reads LGHNT; CDR2 reads FRNRAP. The CDR3 totals 20 residues. CDR3 sequence reads: CASGWTTGPSLRSYNSPLHF. Written as DNA, the CDR3 is TGTGCTAGTGGTTGGACAACAGGGCCGTCCCTTAGGTCCTATAATTCACCCCTCCACTTT.

V gene TRBV28 combines with J gene TRBJ2-2; D possibly corresponds to TRBD1 (5 bases). The germline V and J ends were trimmed by 2 bases and 7 bases, with 14 bases remaining between them. This CDR3 region has 15 residues. CDR1 is MDHEN and CDR2 is SYDVKM in the germline V gene. The CDR3: CASSLGLTGNGELFF. CDR3 DNA: TGTGCCAGCAGTTTAGGGCTAACAGGCAACGGGGAGCTGTTTTTT. The variable domain in full, completed from reference TRBV28 and TRBJ2-2, reads DVKVTQSSRYLVKRTGEKVFLECVQDMDHENMFWYRQDPGLGLRLIYFSYDVKMKEKGDIPEGYSVSREKKERFSLILESASTNQTSMYLCASSLGLTGNGELFFGEGSRLTVL.

This chain joins TRBV3-1 (or the pseudogene TRBV3-2) and TRBJ1-3; D ambiguous. The CDR3 runs to 12 residues. Germline-derived CDR1 and CDR2 are LGHDT and YNNKEL (reference sequence). Trimming pared 3 bases from V and 11 bases from J, leaving 11 bases between. The CDR3 DNA reads TGTGCCAGCAGCCAGGGTCCAGGCGCCATATATTTT. Its protein is CASSQGPGAIYF.

The chain employs TRBV6-2 or TRBV6-3 and TRBJ2-7; D is uncertain. CDR3 size: 12 residues. V lost 1 base and J lost 0, with 1 base in between. The V gene's germline CDR1 is MNHEY and CDR2 SVGEGT. The CDR3 region is CASSYYSYEQYF. The CDR3, as DNA: TGTGCCAGCAGTTACTACTCCTACGAGCAGTACTTC.

This chain joins TRBV5-8 and TRBJ2-1, with D tentatively TRBD2 (5 bases). CDR3 length: 15 residues. CDR1 and CDR2 from the germline V gene are SGHTS and YDEGEE. Trimming shortened V by 0 bases and J by 4 bases, and 11 bases separated the two germline ends. In nucleotides, the CDR3 is TGTGCCAGCAGCTTGGCCGCGGACTCTTACAATGAGCAGTTCTTC. Translated: CASSLAADSYNEQFF.

The CDR3 loop reads CASSPTPRNGYTF. The CDR3 region has the DNA TGTGCCAGCTCACCGACCCCTAGGAATGGCTACACCTTC. The rearrangement links TRBV18 to TRBJ1-2, with unresolved D. The CDR3 length is 13 residues. V gave up 3 bases and J gave up 6 bases, with 11 bases separating them. Germline V gene sequence: CDR1 KGHSH, CDR2 LQKENI.

The chain employs TRBV6-5 and TRBJ1-5; D not certain. Germline V lookup: CDR1 MNHEY, CDR2 SVGAGI. V lost 10 bases, J lost 5 bases, and 15 bases lay in between. CDR3 length equals 13 residues. CDR3 sequence: CATQAVYDQPQHF. CDR3 in DNA: TGTGCCACCCAGGCGGTCTACGATCAGCCCCAGCATTTT.

J is TRBJ2-3 and V is TRBV5-1; D may be TRBD1 or TRBD2 (6 bases each). CDR1 and CDR2 (germline): SGHRS, YFSETQ. The CDR3 runs to 16 residues. The ends were cut back, 1 base at V and 2 bases at J, with 14 bases in the middle. CDR3 residues: CASSLITGANTDTQYF. CDR3 nucleotides: TGCGCCAGCAGCTTGATAACGGGGGCTAACACAGATACGCAGTATTTT.

In DNA form, the CDR3 reads TGTGCCAGCACCCACCCGGGGGTCCAAGAGACCCAGTACTTC. Protein sequence: CASTHPGVQETQYF. The rearrangement uses TRBV6-1 and TRBJ2-5; maybe TRBD2 (6 bases). This CDR3 spans 14 amino acids. Trimming cost V 7 bases and J 1 base, with 13 bases left between them. In germline, CDR1 is MNHNS, CDR2 SASEGT.

The chain is built from TRBV7-9 and TRBJ1-5; TRBD1 is a possible D gene (6 bases). CDR3 length: 18 amino acids. In germline, CDR1 is SEHNR, CDR2 FQNEAQ (reference sequence). Trimming removed 0 bases at V and 11 bases at J, with 26 bases between. The CDR3 protein is CASSLARGAPEDVLSQHF. CDR3 in DNA: TGTGCCAGCAGCTTAGCCAGGGGAGCACCTGAGGACGTGCTGTCCCAGCATTTT.

V usage is TRBV9 and J usage is TRBJ1-1; D uncertain. The CDR3 contains 15 residues. Trimming shortened V by 0 bases and J by 4 bases, and 13 bases separated the two germline ends. Germline CDR1 and CDR2: SGDLS and YYNGEE. CDR3 coding DNA: TGTGCCAGCAGCGTAGGGCCCTCGGCCGTCACTGAAGCTTTCTTT. This translates into CASSVGPSAVTEAFF.

The J gene is TRBJ1-5, the V gene TRBV6-5; possibly TRBD1 for D (6 bases). The CDR3 is 14 residues long. Germline V CDR1 and CDR2: MNHEY, SVGAGI. V gave up 0 bases and J gave up 5 bases, with 8 bases separating them. CDR3 DNA sequence: TGTGCCAGCAGTTACTCGAGGGGGTATCAGCCCCAGCATTTT. Its protein is CASSYSRGYQPQHF.

The chain recombines TRBV3-1 (or the pseudogene TRBV3-2) with TRBJ1-2; tentatively, D is TRBD1 (5 bases). V lost 2 bases and J lost 9, with 7 bases in between. The germline gives CDR1 LGHDT, CDR2 YNNKEL (reference sequence). The CDR3 is 11 amino acids. For the CDR3, the DNA is TGTGCCAGCAGCCAAAGGGGCAGCTACACCTTC. Translated: CASSQRGSYTF.

This clone has just one count. The chain uses TRBV6-5 and TRBJ1-2; TRBD1 is a possible D gene (5 bases). The ends were cut back, 0 bases at V and 8 bases at J, with 13 bases in the middle. The CDR3 has 14 residues. Germline loops: CDR1 MNHEY, CDR2 SVGAGI. CDR3 loop: CASSYSGARQGYTF. The CDR3 DNA is TGTGCCAGCAGTTACTCCGGGGCGAGGCAAGGCTACACCTTC.

The chain joins TRBV23-1 to TRBJ1-5; D not resolved. TRBV23-1 is assigned to the ORF class and has an uncertain function. Between the trimmed V and J ends, which lost 11 bases and 0 bases, there was a span of 14 bases. The CDR3 loop spans 14 amino acids. Here the CDR3 DNA reads TGCGCCCAGACGCCCCATTATAGCAATCAGCCCCAGCATTTT. Amino acids: CAQTPHYSNQPQHF.